The next 20 T cell receptor beta chains were all read from a single sample in a study of persistence of HIV-infected CD4 T cells (dated by TCRdb to between 2020 and 2021). The label giving this sample's treatment or condition can be read as: suppressive antiretroviral therapy. Cells were stimulated with anti-CD3/anti-CD28 magnetic beads as a nonspecific positive control representing the CD4+ T cell repertoire. CD4+ T cells that responded were sorted based on upregulation of both CD40 ligand and CD69. These TCRs are of unknown antigen specificity. The immunoSEQ hsTCRB assay version 4, run in survey mode, was used to sequence TCRbeta repertoires from genomic DNA. TCRdb took over this immuneACCESS table, retaining in-frame rearrangements with V and J assigned. Such tables are incomplete; in checked studies, under half of the missing clones stem from an unresolved V gene, and the remainder is unexplained. The sample yields around 40,000 clones; around 89% were counted once. The ten largest clones represent around 0.47% of the sample.

This specimen consisted of CD4+ T cells sorted from PBMCs after roughly 20-hour stimulation, obtained from a patient who received antiretroviral therapy. Read against the paper, the sample's cell subset or site label means: CD40L+CD69+ CD4 T cells responding to anti-CD3/anti-CD28 beads, representing the overall repertoire. The receptors shown here come from an adult woman with HIV who was CMV-seropositive.

This clone was seen only once. J is TRBJ2-5 and V is TRBV24-1; 9 bases are shared with TRBD1. V lost 6 bases, J lost 4 bases, and 5 bases stayed unmatched. CDR1 KGHDR and CDR2 SFDVKD come from the germline V gene. This CDR3 has 14 residues. The CDR3 loop is CATSPGQGRETQYF. CDR3 DNA sequence: TGTGCCACCAGTCCGGGACAGGGAAGAGAGACCCAGTACTTC.

The J gene is TRBJ1-2, the V gene TRBV4-1; D unresolved. V was trimmed by 2 bases and J by 8 bases, leaving 12 bases between them. Germline CDR1 is MGHRA and CDR2 is YSYEKL. The CDR3 covers 13 residues. CDR3 loop: CASSQPFGGGYTF. CDR3 nucleotides: TGCGCCAGCAGCCAACCCTTCGGAGGCGGCTACACCTTC.

The chain has TRBV30 and TRBJ2-2; D may match TRBD1 or TRBD2 (6 bases each). This CDR3 contains 12 residues. The germline V gene encodes CDR1 GTSNPN and CDR2 SVGIG (reference sequence). Trimming stripped 3 bases from V and 6 bases from J, with 8 bases between. This CDR3 reads CAWRRGAGELFF. CDR3 DNA: TGTGCCTGGAGGAGGGGGGCCGGGGAGCTGTTTTTT.

This clone was counted once. The rearrangement uses TRBV5-6 and TRBJ2-1; 9 bases match TRBD2. The CDR3 covers 15 residues. V trimming: 4 bases; J trimming: 3 bases; junction bases outside the gene matches: 5. CDR1 and CDR2 from the germline V gene are SGHDT and YYEEEE. CDR3 protein: CASSRRLAVYNEQFF. CDR3 bases: TGTGCCAGCAGCCGCCGACTAGCGGTCTACAATGAGCAGTTCTTC. The variable domain in full, with the rest retrieved from reference TRBV5-6 and TRBJ2-1, is DAGVTQSPTHLIKTRGQQVTLRCSPKSGHDTVSWYQQALGQGPQFIFQYYEEEERQRGNFPDRFSGHQFPNYSSELNVNALLLGDSALYLCASSRRLAVYNEQFFGPGTRLTVL.

This chain uses TRBV14 with TRBJ1-2, with 9 bases aligning to TRBD1. The length of the CDR3 is 17 residues. Losses at the gene ends were 4 bases for V and 0 bases for J; bases not matched to a gene: 9. Germline V gives CDR1 SGHDN, CDR2 FVKESK. The CDR3, as DNA: TGTGCCAGCAGCCCGCCCGGGACAGGGATTCCTAACTATGGCTACACCTTC. It specifies CASSPPGTGIPNYGYTF.

This chain joins TRBV4-1 and TRBJ2-7; 9 nucleotides align to TRBD1. J lost 2 bases, V lost 2 bases, and 13 bases had no gene match. CDR1 and CDR2 from the germline V gene are MGHRA and YSYEKL. CDR3 size: 18 residues. In nucleotides, the CDR3 is TGCGCCAGCAGCCAAACTTTCCGGGACAGGGATTGGACCTACGAGCAGTACGTC. The encoded protein is CASSQTFRDRDWTYEQYV.

Concerning this clone: Distinct nucleotide sequences in the sample also encode this CDR3. This rearrangement joins TRBV10-3 to TRBJ1-5; no clear D gene. In germline, CDR1 is ENHRY, CDR2 SYGVKD. CDR3 length: 15 residues. V lost 0 bases and J lost 3, with 9 bases in between. The CDR3 nucleotides read TGTGCCATCAGTGAGTCGAGGCAGCTCAATCAGCCCCAGCATTTT. It specifies CAISESRQLNQPQHF.

This clone appeared once. The V call is TRBV5-1, the J call TRBJ2-7; the D is unclear. The germline V gene has CDR1 SGHRS and CDR2 YFSETQ. With 1 base removed from V and 5 bases from J, the gap between germline ends came to 13 bases. The CDR3 is made up of 14 amino acids. The CDR3 sequence is CASSLSRPYDEQYF. The CDR3, as DNA: TGCGCCAGCAGCTTGTCACGGCCTTACGACGAGCAGTACTTC.

This chain links TRBV29-1 with TRBJ2-3; 10 bases match TRBD1. From germline, CDR1 is SQVTM and CDR2 ANQGSEA. The CDR3 totals 17 residues. The junction had 13 bases not matched to a gene; V was cut back by 3 bases and J by 4 bases. The CDR3 loop reads CSVDLISGTGVPDTQYF. As DNA, the CDR3 is TGCAGCGTTGACCTGATCTCCGGGACAGGGGTTCCAGATACGCAGTATTTT.

This chain connects TRBV30 to TRBJ1-1; D is ambiguous. Germline V gene lookup returns CDR1 GTSNPN and CDR2 SVGIG (reference sequence). The CDR3 consists of 12 residues. The V end lost 4 bases, the J end lost 1 base, and 7 bases lay between the germline ends. CDR3 nucleotide sequence: TGTGCCTGGAATAACCAGAACACTGAAGCTTTCTTT. Its protein is CAWNNQNTEAFF.

This clone was counted only a few times. This sequence joins TRBV29-1 and TRBJ2-7; 7 positions agree with TRBD1. Trimming took 6 bases from V and 2 from J; bases not matched to a gene: 7. The CDR3 contains 13 residues. CDR1 is SQVTM, CDR2 ANQGSEA, per germline. In DNA form, the CDR3 reads TGCAGCGTACGGGATACAGGGGCCTACGAGCAGTACTTC. As protein: CSVRDTGAYEQYF.

V gene TRBV9 combines with J gene TRBJ1-2, with a weak D call TRBD1 (5 bases). V lost 0 bases, J lost 4 bases, and 13 bases lay in between. Germline V CDR1 and CDR2: SGDLS, YYNGEE. The CDR3 consists of 15 residues. The CDR3 sequence: CASSVGEGLLYGYTF. CDR3 nucleotide sequence: TGTGCCAGCAGCGTAGGAGAGGGGCTGCTCTATGGCTACACCTTC. Full variable domain (outside the CDR3, taken from reference TRBV9 and TRBJ1-2): DSGVTQTPKHLITATGQRVTLRCSPRSGDLSVYWYQQSLDQGLQFLIQYYNGEERAKGNILERFSAQQFPDLHSELNLSSLELGDSALYFCASSVGEGLLYGYTFGSGTRLTVV.

This clone was picked up one time. The chain combines TRBV19 with TRBJ1-4; D gene ambiguous. The CDR3 runs 15 residues. With 2 bases removed from V and 8 bases from J, the gap between germline ends came to 15 bases. CDR1 is LNHDA, CDR2 SQIVND, per germline (reference sequence). CDR3 residues: CASSINGLGGEKLFF. CDR3 DNA sequence: TGTGCCAGTAGTATAAACGGACTCGGTGGGGAAAAACTGTTTTTT.

The V and J genes are TRBV9 and TRBJ2-3; TRBD2 might be the D (7 bases). Trimming took 5 bases from V and 2 from J, leaving 15 bases between them. Germline values: CDR1 SGDLS, CDR2 YYNGEE. The CDR3 runs 15 residues. The CDR3 DNA reads TGTGCCAGCAGTATAAGGGGGGGGAACACAGATACGCAGTATTTT. Its translation: CASSIRGGNTDTQYF.

The chain is built from TRBV24-1 and TRBJ1-1; D is unresolved. Germline V gene sequence: CDR1 KGHDR, CDR2 SFDVKD. Trimming took 10 bases from V and 8 from J, leaving 19 bases between them. The CDR3 is made up of 13 amino acids. The CDR3 spells CATSPMGGEEAFF. The CDR3 DNA reads TGTGCCACGTCCCCGATGGGCGGGGAGGAAGCTTTCTTT.

The chain is built from TRBV6-5 and TRBJ2-4, with a tentative D call TRBD1 (6 bases). The CDR3 sequence is 13 residues long. The germline V gene has CDR1 MNHEY and CDR2 SVGAGI. V was pared by 6 bases and J by 3 bases, with 9 bases between. CDR3 DNA: TGTGCCAGCAGCAGGGGTGGCAAAAACATTCAGTACTTC. Translated, it gives CASSRGGKNIQYF.

The chain uses TRBV28 and TRBJ1-4; D is perhaps TRBD1 (5 bases). CDR3 length equals 16 residues. Germline loops: CDR1 MDHEN, CDR2 SYDVKM. V lost 2 bases and J 4 bases, leaving 14 bases between the germline ends. This CDR3 reads CASSLPAGQDNEKLFF. CDR3 sequence (DNA): TGTGCCAGCAGTTTACCGGCGGGGCAAGATAATGAAAAACTGTTTTTT.

J is TRBJ1-5 and V is TRBV7-2; D not certain. The V end lost 2 bases, the J end lost 3 bases, and 5 bases lay between the germline ends. The CDR3 runs 13 residues. Germline CDR1 is SGHTA and CDR2 is FQGNSA. The chain's CDR3 is CASSLRTNQPQHF. The CDR3 DNA reads TGTGCCAGCAGCTTACGGACCAATCAGCCCCAGCATTTT.

The chain carries TRBV30 and TRBJ1-6, with TRBD1 identical over 9 bases. Germline V lookup: CDR1 GTSNPN, CDR2 SVGIG (reference sequence). Unmatched junction bases numbered 12, after V lost 2 bases and J lost 7 bases. The CDR3 is 17 amino acids. DNA of the CDR3: TGTGCCTGGAGTAACCCCGCTGCCGGACAGGGGAATTCACCCCTCCACTTT. It translates to CAWSNPAAGQGNSPLHF.

This clone is a singleton in its sample. The chain has TRBV10-2 and TRBJ2-7, with D possibly TRBD2 on 5 matching bases. The CDR3 loop spans 14 amino acids. Deletions cut 2 bases from V and 8 bases from J, with 16 bases between. The germline V gene encodes CDR1 WSHSY and CDR2 SAAADI. CDR3 residues: CASSEGGLSTKQYF. In nucleotides, the CDR3 is TGCGCCAGCAGTGAGGGAGGACTGTCTACGAAGCAGTACTTC.